This passage covers 2 T cell receptor beta chains from one sample sequenced in a study of shared clonotypes between healthy human individuals. CD45RO-negative cells were positively selected for CCR7, leaving out terminally differentiated effector memory CD45RA+ cells. Generated by immunoSEQ multiplex PCR, the TCRdb table keeps only in-frame clones and is missing some. The sample includes about 1.9 million clones, just over 90% of them seen just once. The sample taken for sequencing was naive CD8+ T cells from PBMCs. These receptors all stem from a man in his late teens or twenties in good health. Some clones in this sample may be carry-over from other donors' samples.

This chain uses TRBV28 with TRBJ2-3; maybe TRBD1 (7 bases). V shed 3 bases and J shed 1 base, with 11 bases lying between them. This CDR3 region has 15 residues. Germline V gene sequence: CDR1 MDHEN, CDR2 SYDVKM. CDR3 loop: CASSFVRGGTDTQYF. Written as DNA, the CDR3 is TGTGCCAGCAGTTTTGTCAGGGGGGGCACAGATACGCAGTATTTT.

As regards this clone: This specimen includes other DNA sequences encoding the same CDR3. This chain links TRBV28 with TRBJ1-2; D is perhaps TRBD1 (5 bases). Germline V gene sequence: CDR1 MDHEN, CDR2 SYDVKM. This CDR3 region has 14 residues. V lost 2 bases to trimming and J lost 4 bases, with 11 bases between them. This chain's CDR3 is CASSLRGWGYGYTF. The CDR3 nucleotides read TGTGCCAGCAGTTTAAGGGGTTGGGGCTATGGCTACACCTTC.